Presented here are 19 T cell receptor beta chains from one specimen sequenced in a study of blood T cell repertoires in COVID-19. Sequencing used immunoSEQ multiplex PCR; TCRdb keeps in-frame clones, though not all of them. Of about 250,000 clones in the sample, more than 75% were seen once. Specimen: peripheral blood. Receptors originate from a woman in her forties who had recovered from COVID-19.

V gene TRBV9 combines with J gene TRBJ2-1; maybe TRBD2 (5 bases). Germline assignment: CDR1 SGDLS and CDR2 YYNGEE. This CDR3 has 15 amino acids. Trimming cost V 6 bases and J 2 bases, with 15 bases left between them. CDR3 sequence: CASTPGSGTYNEQFF. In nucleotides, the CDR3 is TGTGCCAGCACCCCGGGGTCGGGGACCTACAATGAGCAGTTCTTC.

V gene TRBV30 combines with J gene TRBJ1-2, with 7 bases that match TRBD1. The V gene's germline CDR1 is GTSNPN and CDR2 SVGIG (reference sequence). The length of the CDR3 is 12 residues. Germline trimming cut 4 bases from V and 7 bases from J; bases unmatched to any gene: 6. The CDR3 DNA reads TGTGCCTGGACCGAGGACAGGAGTGGCTACACCTTC. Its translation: CAWTEDRSGYTF.

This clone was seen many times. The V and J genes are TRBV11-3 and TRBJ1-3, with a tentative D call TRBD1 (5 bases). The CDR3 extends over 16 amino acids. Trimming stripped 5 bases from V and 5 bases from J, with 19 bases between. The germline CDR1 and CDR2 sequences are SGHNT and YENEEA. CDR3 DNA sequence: TGTGCCAGCAGCCCCCCGGGAGCAGGGATGAGAAACACCATATATTTT. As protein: CASSPPGAGMRNTIYF.

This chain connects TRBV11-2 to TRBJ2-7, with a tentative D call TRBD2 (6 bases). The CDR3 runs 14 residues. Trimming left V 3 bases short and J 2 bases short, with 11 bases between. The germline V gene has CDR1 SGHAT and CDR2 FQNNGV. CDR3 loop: CASSLSWGAYEQYF. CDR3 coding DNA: TGTGCCAGCAGCTTGTCTTGGGGGGCCTACGAGCAGTACTTC.

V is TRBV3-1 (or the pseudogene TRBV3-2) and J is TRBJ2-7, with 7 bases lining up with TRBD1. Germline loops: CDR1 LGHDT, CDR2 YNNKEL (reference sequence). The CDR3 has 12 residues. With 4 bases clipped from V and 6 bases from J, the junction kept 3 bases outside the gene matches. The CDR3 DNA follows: TGTGCCAGCAGCCCCACAGGGGTCGAGCAGTACTTC. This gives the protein CASSPTGVEQYF.

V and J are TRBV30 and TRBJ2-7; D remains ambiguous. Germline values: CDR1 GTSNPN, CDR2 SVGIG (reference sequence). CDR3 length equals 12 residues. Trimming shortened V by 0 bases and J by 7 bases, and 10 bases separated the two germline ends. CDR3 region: CAWSVLRAEQYF. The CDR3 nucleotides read TGTGCCTGGAGTGTACTACGTGCAGAGCAGTACTTC.

Written as DNA, the CDR3 is TGTGCCAGCAGCCAATATGGGACAGGGAACACCGGGGAGCTGTTTTTT. Its translation is CASSQYGTGNTGELFF. The chain is built from TRBV14 and TRBJ2-2; 8 nucleotides align to TRBD1. This CDR3 is built from 16 residues. CDR1 SGHDN and CDR2 FVKESK come from the germline V gene. After removal of 2 bases from V and 1 base from J, the junction contained 3 bases not matched to a gene.

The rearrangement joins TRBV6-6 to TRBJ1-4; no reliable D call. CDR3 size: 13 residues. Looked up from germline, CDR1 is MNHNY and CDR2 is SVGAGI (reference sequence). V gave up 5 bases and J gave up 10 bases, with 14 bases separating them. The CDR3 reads CASSPRGSVKLFF. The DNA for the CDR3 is TGTGCCAGCAGTCCACGGGGTTCGGTAAAACTGTTTTTT.

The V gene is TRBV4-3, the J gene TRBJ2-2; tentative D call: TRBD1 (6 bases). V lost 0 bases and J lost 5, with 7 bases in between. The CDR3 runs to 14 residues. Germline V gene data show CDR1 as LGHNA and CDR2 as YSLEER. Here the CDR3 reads CASSQETGTGELFF. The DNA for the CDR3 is TGCGCCAGCAGCCAAGAAACAGGGACCGGGGAGCTGTTTTTT.

CDR3 region: CASSPASGYSTDTQYF. The CDR3 DNA follows: TGTGCCAGTAGTCCCGCTAGCGGTTATAGCACAGATACGCAGTATTTT. V usage is TRBV19 and J usage is TRBJ2-3, with 7 bases matching TRBD2. J gave up 0 bases and V 5 bases, and 8 bases lay outside the gene matches. The V gene's germline CDR1 is LNHDA and CDR2 SQIVND (reference sequence). This CDR3 has 16 residues. The entire variable domain, with the rest obtained from reference TRBV19 and TRBJ2-3, is as follows: DGGITQSPKYLFRKEGQNVTLSCEQNLNHDAMYWYRQDPGQGLRLIYYSQIVNDFQKGDIAEGYSVSREKKESFPLTVTSAQKNPTAFYLCASSPASGYSTDTQYFGPGTRLTVL.

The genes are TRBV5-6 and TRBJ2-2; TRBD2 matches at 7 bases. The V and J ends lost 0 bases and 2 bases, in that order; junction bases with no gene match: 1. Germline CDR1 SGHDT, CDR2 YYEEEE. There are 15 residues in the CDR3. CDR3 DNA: TGTGCCAGCAGCTTGGCGGGAGGTAACACCGGGGAGCTGTTTTTT. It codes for CASSLAGGNTGELFF.

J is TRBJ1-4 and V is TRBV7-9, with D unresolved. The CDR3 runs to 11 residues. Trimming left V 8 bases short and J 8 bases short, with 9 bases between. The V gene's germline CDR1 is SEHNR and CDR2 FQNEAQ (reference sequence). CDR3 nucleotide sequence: TGTGCCAGCCTAACGCGCGAAAAACTGTTTTTT. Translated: CASLTREKLFF.

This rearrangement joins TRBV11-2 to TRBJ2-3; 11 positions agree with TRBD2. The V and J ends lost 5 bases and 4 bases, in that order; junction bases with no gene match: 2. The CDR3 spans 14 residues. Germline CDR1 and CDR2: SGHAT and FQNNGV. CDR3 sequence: CASSALAGADTQYF. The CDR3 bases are TGTGCCAGCAGCGCACTAGCGGGAGCAGATACGCAGTATTTT.

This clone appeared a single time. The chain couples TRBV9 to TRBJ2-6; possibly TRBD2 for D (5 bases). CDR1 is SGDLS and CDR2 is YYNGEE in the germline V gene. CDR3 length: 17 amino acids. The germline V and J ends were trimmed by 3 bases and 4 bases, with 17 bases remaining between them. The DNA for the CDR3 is TGTGCCAGCAGCGGGGGTAGCGAGAGCGCCGGGGCCAACGTCCTGACTTTC. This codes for CASSGGSESAGANVLTF.

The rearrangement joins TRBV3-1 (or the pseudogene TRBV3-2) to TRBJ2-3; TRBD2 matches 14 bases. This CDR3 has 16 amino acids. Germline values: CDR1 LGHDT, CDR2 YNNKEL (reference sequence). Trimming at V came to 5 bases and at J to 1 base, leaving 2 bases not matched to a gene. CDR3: CASSGTSGSGTDTQYF. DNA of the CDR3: TGTGCCAGCAGCGGGACTAGCGGGAGTGGCACAGATACGCAGTATTTT.

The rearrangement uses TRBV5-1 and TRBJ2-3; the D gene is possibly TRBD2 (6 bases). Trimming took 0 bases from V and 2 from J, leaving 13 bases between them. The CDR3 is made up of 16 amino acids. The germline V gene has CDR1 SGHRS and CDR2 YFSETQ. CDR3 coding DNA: TGCGCCAGCAGCTTGGGAGCCGCGCGGGACACAGATACGCAGTATTTT. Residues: CASSLGAARDTDTQYF.

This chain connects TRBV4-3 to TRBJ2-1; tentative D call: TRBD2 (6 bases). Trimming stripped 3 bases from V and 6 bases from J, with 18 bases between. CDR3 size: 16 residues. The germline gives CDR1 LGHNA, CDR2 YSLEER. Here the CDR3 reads CASSHPTGLGGNEQFF. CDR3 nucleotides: TGCGCCAGCAGCCACCCCACGGGACTTGGAGGCAATGAGCAGTTCTTC.

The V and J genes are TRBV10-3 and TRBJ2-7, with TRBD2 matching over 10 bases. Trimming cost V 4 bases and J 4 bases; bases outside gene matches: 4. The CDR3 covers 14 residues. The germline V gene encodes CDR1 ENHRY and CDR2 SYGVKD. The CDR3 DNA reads TGTGCCATCAGTGGGACTAGCGGCCAATACGAGCAGTACTTC. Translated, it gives CAISGTSGQYEQYF.

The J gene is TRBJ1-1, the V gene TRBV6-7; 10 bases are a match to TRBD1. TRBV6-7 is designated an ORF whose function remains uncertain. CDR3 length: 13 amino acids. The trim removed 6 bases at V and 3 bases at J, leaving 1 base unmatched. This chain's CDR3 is CASRDRGDTEAFF. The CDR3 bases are TGTGCCAGCAGGGACAGGGGGGACACTGAAGCTTTCTTT.